These 2 T cell receptor beta chains came from one sample sequenced in a study of read filtering for tumor transcriptome and immune sequencing. Molecular barcoded adaptors covering alpha/delta and beta/gamma chains were used on roughly 400 ng RNA. MiXCR was run by TCRdb on the reads, yielding one entry per CDR3 protein. This sample has about 130,000 distinct CDR3 sequences; 13% occur once, and the top ten carry approximately 9.9%. Sequencing was carried out using a population of CD138-negative cells sorted from bone marrow. The receptors were sampled from a donor at least 40 years old with multiple myeloma.

There are a few counts of this clonotype. The chain links TRBV4-1 to TRBJ1-3; D is uncertain. The CDR3 length is 15 residues. V was cut by 1 base and J by 0 bases, with 7 bases left in between. Germline loops: CDR1 MGHRA, CDR2 YSYEKL. The CDR3 sequence is CASSQVWISGNTIYF. CDR3 bases: TGCGCCAGCAGCCAAGTCTGGATCTCTGGAAACACCATATATTTT.

The sample holds one count of this clonotype. With a much larger clone just one base away, this may be a read error. The gene calls are TRBV14 and TRBJ2-4; no firm D call. The CDR3 loop spans 16 amino acids. Germline V gives CDR1 SGHDN, CDR2 FVKESK. Between the trimmed V and J ends, which lost 5 bases and 5 bases, there was a span of 19 bases. CDR3 nucleotides: TGTGCCAGCAGCTTACGTAACGGACCCCCCGAAAACATTCAGTACTTC. Translated, it gives CASSLRNGPPENIQYF.